Below, 24 T cell receptor beta chains from the same sample are listed, as sequenced in a study of CD8 T cells in Susac syndrome. With random hexamers, about 0.5 to 1 ug RNA was reverse transcribed. MiXCR was run by TCRdb on the immunoSEQ multiplex PCR reads, yielding one entry per CDR3 protein. The sample shows over 95,000 distinct CDR3 sequences, around 90% of them seen only once. Sequencing was performed on CD4+ T cells from PBMCs. All receptors come from a human donor in good health.

The chain recombines TRBV30 with TRBJ2-7; maybe TRBD1 (6 bases). Germline CDR1 GTSNPN, CDR2 SVGIG (reference sequence). The CDR3 sequence is 11 residues long. V lost 3 bases and J 3 bases, leaving 6 bases between the germline ends. The DNA of the CDR3 is TGTGCCTGGAGGGACAGCTACGAGCAGTACTTC. Its protein product is CAWRDSYEQYF.

The chain has TRBV5-4 and TRBJ2-5; D uncertain. The germline gives CDR1 SGHNT, CDR2 YYREEE (reference sequence). With 1 base removed from V and 5 bases from J, the gap between germline ends came to 6 bases. The CDR3 runs 12 residues. In nucleotides, the CDR3 is TGTGCCAGCAGCTTGAGGCGCGAGACCCAGTACTTC. Protein: CASSLRRETQYF.

CDR3: CASTMTSERNYEQYF. For the CDR3, the DNA is TGTGCCAGCACCATGACCTCCGAGAGAAACTACGAGCAGTACTTC. The rearrangement joins TRBV6-5 to TRBJ2-7; no firm D call. The CDR3 runs to 15 residues. CDR1 MNHEY and CDR2 SVGAGI come from the germline V gene. V was pared by 7 bases and J by 3 bases, with 19 bases between.

The V and J genes are TRBV20-1 and TRBJ2-1; 10 bases line up with TRBD2. J was trimmed by 6 bases and V by 2 bases; bases with no gene match: 19. The germline V gene encodes CDR1 DFQATT and CDR2 SNEGSKA (reference sequence). The CDR3 is made up of 19 amino acids. The CDR3 DNA reads TGCAGTGCTAGACGCCAGGGAGAAGGTGGAGCGGGAGGGGGCAATGAGCAGTTCTTC. As protein: CSARRQGEGGAGGGNEQFF.

This clonotype was recorded only once. The chain links TRBV27 to TRBJ2-2; no firm D call. Trimming stripped 4 bases from V and 7 bases from J, with 10 bases between. Germline-derived CDR1 and CDR2 are MNHEY and SMNVEV (reference sequence). This CDR3 has 13 residues. This CDR3 is CASSWSGVGELFF. The CDR3 DNA follows: TGTGCCAGCAGTTGGTCTGGGGTCGGGGAGCTGTTTTTT.

This clonotype was counted a single time. CDR3 sequence reads: CASSYSRGAEAFF. The DNA of the CDR3 is TGTGCCAGCAGTTACTCGCGGGGGGCTGAAGCTTTCTTT. The chain couples TRBV6-5 to TRBJ1-1; a weak D match, TRBD1 (5 bases). Looked up from germline, CDR1 is MNHEY and CDR2 is SVGAGI. Trimming cost V 0 bases and J 6 bases, with 8 bases left between them. The CDR3 has 13 amino acids.

The rearrangement links TRBV7-3 to TRBJ2-2; TRBD2 agrees at 11 bases. From germline, CDR1 is SGHTA and CDR2 FQGTGA. V dropped 2 bases and J dropped 4; count of bases not matched to a gene: 3. The CDR3 covers 16 residues. The CDR3 region is CASSLLAGGPTGELFF. The CDR3 coding sequence is TGTGCCAGCAGCTTACTAGCGGGGGGTCCCACCGGGGAGCTGTTTTTT.

The chain employs TRBV29-1 and TRBJ2-5, with a tentative D call TRBD1 (6 bases). Germline V CDR1 and CDR2: SQVTM, ANQGSEA. This CDR3 region has 14 residues. Deletions cut 4 bases from V and 2 bases from J, with 14 bases between. The DNA of the CDR3 is TGCAGCGTTGTACGGGACACAAGTCAAGAGACCCAGTACTTC. This translates into CSVVRDTSQETQYF.

V and J are TRBV7-6 and TRBJ2-1; tentatively, D is TRBD1 (5 bases). The length of the CDR3 is 16 residues. Between the trimmed V and J ends, which lost 4 bases and 7 bases, there was a span of 20 bases. CDR1 is SGHVS and CDR2 is FNYEAQ in the germline V gene. The CDR3 coding sequence is TGTGCCAGCAGCTCCCAGATGGGGCTTGTTTCGAATGAGCAGTTCTTC. Translating it yields CASSSQMGLVSNEQFF.

A single count supports this clonotype. The chain joins TRBV6-2 or TRBV6-3 to TRBJ1-1, with 10 bases fitting TRBD1. V lost 5 bases to trimming and J lost 7 bases; unmatched junction nucleotides: 4. This CDR3 spans 13 amino acids. Germline CDR1 MNHEY, CDR2 SVGEGT. The CDR3 here is CASSRGQGREAFF. The CDR3 DNA follows: TGTGCCAGCAGTCGGGGACAGGGGCGTGAAGCTTTCTTT.

This chain joins TRBV25-1 and TRBJ1-2; D gene unclear. Trimming left V 6 bases short and J 10 bases short, with 15 bases between. Per the germline V gene, CDR1 is MGHDK and CDR2 is SYGVNS. This CDR3 has 12 residues. Here the CDR3 DNA reads TGTGCCAGCAGGTTATCAGCCAATGACTACACCTTC. As protein: CASRLSANDYTF.

The gene calls are TRBV11-1 and TRBJ1-2; 7 bases match TRBD1. Losses at the gene ends were 6 bases for V and 3 bases for J; bases not matched to a gene: 4. The CDR3 spans 13 residues. Looked up from germline, CDR1 is SGHAT and CDR2 is FQDESV (reference sequence). CDR3 residues: CASSFDRDYGYTF. CDR3 bases: TGTGCCAGCAGTTTTGACAGGGACTATGGCTACACCTTC.

The count of this clonotype is one. The chain combines TRBV7-2 with TRBJ1-1; D not certain. This CDR3 contains 14 residues. V lost 4 bases, J lost 4 bases, and 13 bases lay in between. CDR1 is SGHTA, CDR2 FQGNSA, per germline. This CDR3 reads CASSWVSASTEAFF. The CDR3 DNA reads as TGTGCCAGCAGCTGGGTGTCGGCCTCCACTGAAGCTTTCTTT. Combining the CDR3 with reference TRBV7-2 and TRBJ1-1 gives the whole variable domain GAGVSQSPSNKVTEKGKDVELRCDPISGHTALYWYRQSLGQGLEFLIYFQGNSAPDKSGLPSDRFSAERTGGSVSTLTIQRTQQEDSAVYLCASSWVSASTEAFFGQGTRLTVV.

This rearrangement joins TRBV6-5 to TRBJ2-3, with 8 bases aligning to TRBD2. V was clipped by 4 bases and J by 1 base; unmatched bases: 13. Germline V CDR1 and CDR2: MNHEY, SVGAGI. The CDR3 is 18 residues long. CDR3 in amino acids: CASSSLQWLGGGTDTQYF. CDR3 sequence (DNA): TGTGCCAGCAGTTCTTTACAGTGGCTCGGGGGGGGCACAGATACGCAGTATTTT.

The chain is built from TRBV2 and TRBJ2-2, with 7 bases aligning to TRBD1. V lost 2 bases and J lost 0; bases outside the gene matches: 3. This CDR3 has 16 amino acids. CDR1 is SNHLY and CDR2 is FYNNEI in the germline V gene. The DNA for the CDR3 is TGTGCCAGCAGTGAACGGGACAGACCGAACACCGGGGAGCTGTTTTTT. Its translation is CASSERDRPNTGELFF.

CDR3 bases: TGCAGTGCCCACGGGACTAGCGGGTCTTTAGGGCACACAGATACGCAGTATTTT. It translates to CSAHGTSGSLGHTDTQYF. The chain uses TRBV20-1 and TRBJ2-3; 12 nucleotides agree with TRBD2. Germline loops: CDR1 DFQATT, CDR2 SNEGSKA (reference sequence). V shed 6 bases and J 2 bases; nucleotides not matched to a gene: 15. The CDR3 has 18 residues.

CDR3 bases: TGTGCCAGCAGTTTAGCTGAAGACACAGATACGCAGTATTTT. Translated, it gives CASSLAEDTDTQYF. This chain joins TRBV27 and TRBJ2-3; D gene unclear. The CDR3 contains 14 residues. Germline values: CDR1 MNHEY, CDR2 SMNVEV (reference sequence). V was pared by 2 bases and J by 2 bases, with 8 bases between.

The gene calls are TRBV29-1 and TRBJ2-5, with unresolved D. Germline V gene lookup returns CDR1 SQVTM and CDR2 ANQGSEA. The CDR3 totals 12 residues. V dropped 5 bases and J dropped 4 bases, with 11 bases sitting between them. Here the CDR3 DNA reads TGCAGCGTTTTACTTCCGCCAGAGACCCAGTACTTC. Translated, it gives CSVLLPPETQYF.

The rearrangement joins TRBV6-1 to TRBJ2-7; D not certain. Looked up from germline, CDR1 is MNHNS and CDR2 is SASEGT. This CDR3 region has 14 residues. Between the trimmed V and J ends, which lost 5 bases and 3 bases, there was a span of 14 bases. For the CDR3, the DNA is TGTGCCAGCAGTCCGACTGTCAACTTCTACGAGCAGTACTTC. Translated: CASSPTVNFYEQYF.

The chain carries TRBV28 and TRBJ1-1; D ambiguous. V lost 6 bases and J lost 0, with 5 bases in between. CDR1 and CDR2 (germline): MDHEN, SYDVKM. The CDR3 loop spans 12 amino acids. The CDR3 loop reads CASSPMNTEAFF. The CDR3 DNA reads TGTGCCAGCAGCCCCATGAACACTGAAGCTTTCTTT.

The chain has TRBV7-9 and TRBJ1-2; no clear D gene. The CDR3 sequence is 14 residues long. The germline V gene has CDR1 SEHNR and CDR2 FQNEAQ (reference sequence). The germline V and J ends were trimmed by 2 bases and 4 bases, with 11 bases remaining between them. This CDR3 reads CASSLPEESYGYTF. DNA of the CDR3: TGTGCCAGCAGCTTACCTGAAGAGTCCTATGGCTACACCTTC.

J is TRBJ1-6 and V is TRBV18; no reliable D call. CDR1 and CDR2 from the germline V gene are KGHSH and LQKENI. The germline V and J ends were trimmed by 1 base and 8 bases, with 12 bases remaining between them. This CDR3 spans 15 amino acids. Here the CDR3 reads CASSPQRVEHSPLHF. The CDR3 bases are TGTGCCAGCTCACCACAGAGGGTTGAACATTCACCCCTCCACTTT.

This clonotype was counted once. The rearrangement uses TRBV7-2 and TRBJ2-4; D may be TRBD2 (7 bases). Per the germline V gene, CDR1 is SGHTA and CDR2 is FQGNSA. The CDR3 is 17 residues long. Trimming shortened V by 5 bases and J by 0 bases, and 17 bases separated the two germline ends. As DNA, the CDR3 is TGTGCCAGCAGCGCCCAATCCGGGGGGCTAGCCAAAAACATTCAGTACTTC. Residues: CASSAQSGGLAKNIQYF.

The CDR3 sequence: CASRKVVGEAYNSPLHF. The CDR3 coding sequence is TGTGCCAGCAGAAAGGTGGTAGGGGAAGCCTATAATTCACCCCTCCACTTT. This chain connects TRBV21-1 to TRBJ1-6; the D segment call TRBD1 is taken from the table without a DNA check. TRBV21-1 is deemed a pseudogene. The CDR3 is 17 residues long.